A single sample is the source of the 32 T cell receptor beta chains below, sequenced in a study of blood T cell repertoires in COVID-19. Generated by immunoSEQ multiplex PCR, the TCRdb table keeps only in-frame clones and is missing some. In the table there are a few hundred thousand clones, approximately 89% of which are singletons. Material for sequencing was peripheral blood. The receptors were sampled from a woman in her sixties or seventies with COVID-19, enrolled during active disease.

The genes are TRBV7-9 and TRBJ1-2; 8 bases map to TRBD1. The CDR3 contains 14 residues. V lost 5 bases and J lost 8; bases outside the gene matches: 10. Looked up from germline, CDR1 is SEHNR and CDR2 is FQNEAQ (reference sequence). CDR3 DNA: TGTGCCAGCAGCCCCTGGACAGGGCAAGGGGGCTACACCTTC. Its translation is CASSPWTGQGGYTF.

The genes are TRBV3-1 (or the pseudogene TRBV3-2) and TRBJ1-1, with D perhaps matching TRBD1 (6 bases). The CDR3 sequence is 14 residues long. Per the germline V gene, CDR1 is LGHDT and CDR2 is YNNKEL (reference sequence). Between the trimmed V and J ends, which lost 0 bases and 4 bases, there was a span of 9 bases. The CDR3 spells CASSQEGATTEAFF. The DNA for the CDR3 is TGTGCCAGCAGCCAAGAGGGGGCCACCACTGAAGCTTTCTTT.

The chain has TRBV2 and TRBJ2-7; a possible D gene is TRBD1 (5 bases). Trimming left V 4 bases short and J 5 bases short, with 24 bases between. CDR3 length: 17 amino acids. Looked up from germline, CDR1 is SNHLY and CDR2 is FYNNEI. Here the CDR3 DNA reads TGTGCCAGCAGTGCGTGGGGCTCCCGGAGAAATGCCCACGAGCAGTACTTC. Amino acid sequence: CASSAWGSRRNAHEQYF.

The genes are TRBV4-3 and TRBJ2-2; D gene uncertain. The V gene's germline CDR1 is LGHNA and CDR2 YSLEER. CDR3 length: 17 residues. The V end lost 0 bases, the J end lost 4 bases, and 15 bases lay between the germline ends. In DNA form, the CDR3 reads TGCGCCAGCAGCCAAGATCTGGGTAATTCGGGCACCGGGGAGCTGTTTTTT. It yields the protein CASSQDLGNSGTGELFF.

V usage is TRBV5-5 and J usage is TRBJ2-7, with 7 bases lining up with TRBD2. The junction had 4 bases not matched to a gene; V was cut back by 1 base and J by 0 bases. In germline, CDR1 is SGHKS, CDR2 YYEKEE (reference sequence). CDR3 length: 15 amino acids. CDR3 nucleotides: TGTGCCAGCAGCTTGAGTCTAGCGGCCTCCTACGAGCAGTACTTC. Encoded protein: CASSLSLAASYEQYF. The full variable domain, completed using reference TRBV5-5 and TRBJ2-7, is DAGVTQSPTHLIKTRGQQVTLRCSPISGHKSVSWYQQVLGQGPQFIFQYYEKEERGRGNFPDRFSARQFPNYSSELNVNALLLGDSALYLCASSLSLAASYEQYFGPGTRLTVT.

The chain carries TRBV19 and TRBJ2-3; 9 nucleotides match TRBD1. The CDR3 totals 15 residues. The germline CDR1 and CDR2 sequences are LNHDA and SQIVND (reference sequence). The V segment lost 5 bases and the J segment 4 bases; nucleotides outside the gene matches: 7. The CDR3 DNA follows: TGTGCCAGTAGTCTCCGGACAGGGGCCCCAGATACGCAGTATTTT. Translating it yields CASSLRTGAPDTQYF.

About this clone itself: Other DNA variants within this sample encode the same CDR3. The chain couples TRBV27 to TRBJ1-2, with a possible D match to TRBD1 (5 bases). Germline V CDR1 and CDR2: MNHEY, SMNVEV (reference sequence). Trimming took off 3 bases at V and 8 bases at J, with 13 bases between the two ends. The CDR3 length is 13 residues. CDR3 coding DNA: TGTGCCAGCAGTTTCCGCGGACATGGAGGCTACACCTTC. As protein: CASSFRGHGGYTF.

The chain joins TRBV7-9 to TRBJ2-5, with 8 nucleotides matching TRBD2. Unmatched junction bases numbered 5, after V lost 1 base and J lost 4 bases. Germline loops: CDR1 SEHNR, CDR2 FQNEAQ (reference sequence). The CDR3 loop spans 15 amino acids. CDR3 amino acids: CASSLVSGAGETQYF. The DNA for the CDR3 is TGTGCCAGCAGCTTAGTTAGCGGGGCGGGAGAGACCCAGTACTTC.

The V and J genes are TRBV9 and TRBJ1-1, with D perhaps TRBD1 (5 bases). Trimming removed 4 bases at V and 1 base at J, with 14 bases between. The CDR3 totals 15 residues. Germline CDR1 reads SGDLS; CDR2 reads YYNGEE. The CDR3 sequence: CASSPGGRGNTEAFF. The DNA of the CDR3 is TGTGCCAGCAGCCCCGGCGGGAGGGGGAACACTGAAGCTTTCTTT. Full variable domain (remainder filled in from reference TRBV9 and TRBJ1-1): DSGVTQTPKHLITATGQRVTLRCSPRSGDLSVYWYQQSLDQGLQFLIQYYNGEERAKGNILERFSAQQFPDLHSELNLSSLELGDSALYFCASSPGGRGNTEAFFGQGTRLTVV.

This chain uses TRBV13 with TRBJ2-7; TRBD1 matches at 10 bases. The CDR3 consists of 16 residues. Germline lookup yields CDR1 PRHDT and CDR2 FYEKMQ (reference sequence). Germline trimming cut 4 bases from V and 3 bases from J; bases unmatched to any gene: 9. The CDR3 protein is CASSSTGQGNLYEQYF. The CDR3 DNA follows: TGTGCCAGCAGCTCCACGGGACAGGGGAACCTCTACGAGCAGTACTTC.

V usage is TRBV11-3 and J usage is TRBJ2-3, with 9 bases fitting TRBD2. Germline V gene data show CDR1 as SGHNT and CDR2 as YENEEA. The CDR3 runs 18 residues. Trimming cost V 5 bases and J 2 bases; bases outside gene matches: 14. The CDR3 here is CASSGPPSSGKITDTQYF. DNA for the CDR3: TGTGCCAGCAGCGGCCCCCCATCTAGCGGGAAAATCACAGATACGCAGTATTTT.

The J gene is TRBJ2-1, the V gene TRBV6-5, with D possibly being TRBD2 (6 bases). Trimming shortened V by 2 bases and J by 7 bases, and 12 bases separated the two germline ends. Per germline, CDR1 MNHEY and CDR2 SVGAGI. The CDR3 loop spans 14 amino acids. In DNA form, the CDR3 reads TGTGCCAGCAGTTACAGGACTGGGGGGAATGAGCAGTTCTTC. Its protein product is CASSYRTGGNEQFF.

CDR3 sequence: CASSLAGADGYTF. The CDR3, as DNA: TGCGCCAGCAGCTTGGCAGGGGCAGATGGCTACACCTTC. The J gene is TRBJ1-2, the V gene TRBV5-1, with D possibly being TRBD1 (6 bases). The CDR3 contains 13 residues. V lost 0 bases to trimming and J lost 6 bases, with 9 bases between them. Germline V gene lookup returns CDR1 SGHRS and CDR2 YFSETQ.

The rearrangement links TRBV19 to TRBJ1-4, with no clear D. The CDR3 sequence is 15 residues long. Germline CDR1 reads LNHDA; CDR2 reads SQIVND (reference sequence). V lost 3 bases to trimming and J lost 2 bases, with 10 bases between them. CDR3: CASSIGGQTNEKLFF. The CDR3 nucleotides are TGTGCCAGTAGTATTGGAGGGCAGACTAATGAAAAACTGTTTTTT.

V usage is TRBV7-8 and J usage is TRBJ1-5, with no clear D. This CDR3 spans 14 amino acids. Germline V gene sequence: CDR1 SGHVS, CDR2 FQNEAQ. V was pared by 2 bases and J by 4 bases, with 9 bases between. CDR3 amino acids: CASSLLIRNQPQHF. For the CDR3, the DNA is TGTGCCAGCAGCTTACTTATTCGGAATCAGCCCCAGCATTTT. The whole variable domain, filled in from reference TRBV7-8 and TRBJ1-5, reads GAGVSQSPRYKVAKRGQDVALRCDPISGHVSLFWYQQALGQGPEFLTYFQNEAQLDKSGLPSDRFFAERPEGSVSTLKIQRTQQEDSAVYLCASSLLIRNQPQHFGDGTRLSIL.

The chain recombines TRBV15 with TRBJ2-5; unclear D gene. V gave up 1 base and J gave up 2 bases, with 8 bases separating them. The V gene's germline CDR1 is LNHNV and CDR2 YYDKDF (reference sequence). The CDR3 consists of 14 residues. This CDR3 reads CATSRVSLQETQYF. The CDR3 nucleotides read TGTGCCACCAGCAGAGTTTCCCTACAAGAGACCCAGTACTTC.

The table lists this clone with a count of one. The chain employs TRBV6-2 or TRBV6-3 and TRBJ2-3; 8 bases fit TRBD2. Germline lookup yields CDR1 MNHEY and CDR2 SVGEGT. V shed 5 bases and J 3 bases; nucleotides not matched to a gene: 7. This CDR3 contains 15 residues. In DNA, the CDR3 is TGTGCCAGCAGTCTCGCGGGAGGATTAACAGATACGCAGTATTTT. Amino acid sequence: CASSLAGGLTDTQYF.

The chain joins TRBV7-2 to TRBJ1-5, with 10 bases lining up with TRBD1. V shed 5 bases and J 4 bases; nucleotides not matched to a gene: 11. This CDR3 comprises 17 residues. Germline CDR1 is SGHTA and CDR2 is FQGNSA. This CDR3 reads CASSRRAPGQGNQPQHF. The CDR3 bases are TGTGCCAGCAGCCGTCGCGCACCGGGACAGGGGAATCAGCCCCAGCATTTT.

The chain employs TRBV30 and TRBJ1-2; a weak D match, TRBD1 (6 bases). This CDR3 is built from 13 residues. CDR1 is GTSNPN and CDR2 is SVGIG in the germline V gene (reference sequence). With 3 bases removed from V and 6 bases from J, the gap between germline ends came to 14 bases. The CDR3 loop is CAWSLRQADGYTF. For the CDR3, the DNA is TGTGCCTGGAGCCTAAGACAGGCCGATGGCTACACCTTC.

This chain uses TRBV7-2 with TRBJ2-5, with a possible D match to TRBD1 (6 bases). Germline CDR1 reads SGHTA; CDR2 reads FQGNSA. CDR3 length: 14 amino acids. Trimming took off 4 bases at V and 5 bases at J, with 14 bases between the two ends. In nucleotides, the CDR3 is TGTGCCAGCAGCTCTAGGGCAGGGGTTGAGACCCAGTACTTC. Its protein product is CASSSRAGVETQYF.

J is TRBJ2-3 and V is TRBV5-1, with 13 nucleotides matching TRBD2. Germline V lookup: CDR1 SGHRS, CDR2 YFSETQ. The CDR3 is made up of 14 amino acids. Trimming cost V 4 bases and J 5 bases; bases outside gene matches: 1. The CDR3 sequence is CASSGLAGEDTQYF. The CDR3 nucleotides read TGCGCCAGCAGCGGACTAGCGGGAGAAGATACGCAGTATTTT.

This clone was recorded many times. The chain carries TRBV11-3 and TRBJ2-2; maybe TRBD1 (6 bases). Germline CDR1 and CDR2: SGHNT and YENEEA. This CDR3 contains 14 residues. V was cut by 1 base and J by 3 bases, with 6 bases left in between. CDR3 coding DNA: TGTGCCAGCAGCTTAGGGACAGACACCGGGGAGCTGTTTTTT. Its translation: CASSLGTDTGELFF.

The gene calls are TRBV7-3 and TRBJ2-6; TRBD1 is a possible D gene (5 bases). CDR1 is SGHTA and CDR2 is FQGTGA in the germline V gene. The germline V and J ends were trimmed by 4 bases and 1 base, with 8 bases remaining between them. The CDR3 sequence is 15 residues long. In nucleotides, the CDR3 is TGTGCCAGCAGCTGGGGCCGGTCTGGGGCCAACGTCCTGACTTTC. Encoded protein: CASSWGRSGANVLTF.

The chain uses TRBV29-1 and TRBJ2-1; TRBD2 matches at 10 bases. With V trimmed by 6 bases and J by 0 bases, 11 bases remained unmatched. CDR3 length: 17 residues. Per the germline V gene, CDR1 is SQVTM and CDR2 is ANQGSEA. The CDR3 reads CSVGRLAGASSYNEQFF. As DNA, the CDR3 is TGCAGCGTCGGACGACTAGCGGGTGCCAGCTCCTACAATGAGCAGTTCTTC.

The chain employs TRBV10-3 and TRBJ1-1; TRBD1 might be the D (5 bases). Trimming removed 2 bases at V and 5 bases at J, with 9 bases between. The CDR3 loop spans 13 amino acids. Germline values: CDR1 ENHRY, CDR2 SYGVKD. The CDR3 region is CAISETGETEAFF. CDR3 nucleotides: TGTGCCATCAGTGAGACAGGCGAGACTGAAGCTTTCTTT.

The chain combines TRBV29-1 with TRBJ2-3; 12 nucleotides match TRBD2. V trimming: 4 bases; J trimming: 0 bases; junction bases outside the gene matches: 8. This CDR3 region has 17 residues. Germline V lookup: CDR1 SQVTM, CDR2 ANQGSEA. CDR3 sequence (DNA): TGCAGCGTTGCCCCTTTAACTAGCGGGAGGAGCACAGATACGCAGTATTTT. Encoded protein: CSVAPLTSGRSTDTQYF.

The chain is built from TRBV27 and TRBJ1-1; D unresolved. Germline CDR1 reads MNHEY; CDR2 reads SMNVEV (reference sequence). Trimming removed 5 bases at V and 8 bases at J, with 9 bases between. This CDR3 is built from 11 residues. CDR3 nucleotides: TGTGCCAGCAGTGACTACAAAGAAGCTTTCTTT. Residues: CASSDYKEAFF.

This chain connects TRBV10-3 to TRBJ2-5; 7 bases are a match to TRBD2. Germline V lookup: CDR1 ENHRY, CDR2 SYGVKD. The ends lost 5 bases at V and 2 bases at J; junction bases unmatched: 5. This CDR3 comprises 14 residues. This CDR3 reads CAISISGGQETQYF. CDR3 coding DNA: TGTGCCATCAGTATTTCGGGAGGACAAGAGACCCAGTACTTC.

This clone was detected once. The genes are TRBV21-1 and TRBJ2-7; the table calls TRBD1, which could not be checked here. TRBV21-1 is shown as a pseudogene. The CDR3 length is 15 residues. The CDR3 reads CASSKARRPSYEQYF. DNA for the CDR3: TGTGCCAGCAGCAAAGCGCGCAGGCCTTCCTACGAGCAGTACTTC.

The CDR3: CASSLGTGAETQYF. The CDR3 region has the DNA TGTGCCAGCAGCTTAGGCACAGGGGCAGAGACCCAGTACTTC. The chain joins TRBV7-9 to TRBJ2-5; 7 nucleotides align to TRBD1. The CDR3 runs to 14 residues. The germline V gene has CDR1 SEHNR and CDR2 FQNEAQ (reference sequence). The V segment lost 1 base and the J segment 4 bases; nucleotides outside the gene matches: 3.

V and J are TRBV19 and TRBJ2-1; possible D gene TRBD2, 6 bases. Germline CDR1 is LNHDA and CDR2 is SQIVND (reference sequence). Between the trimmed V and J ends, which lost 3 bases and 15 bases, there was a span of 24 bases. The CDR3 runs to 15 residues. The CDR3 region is CASSMYPGTSPLLFF. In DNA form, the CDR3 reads TGTGCCAGTAGTATGTACCCCGGGACTTCTCCCTTGCTGTTCTTC.

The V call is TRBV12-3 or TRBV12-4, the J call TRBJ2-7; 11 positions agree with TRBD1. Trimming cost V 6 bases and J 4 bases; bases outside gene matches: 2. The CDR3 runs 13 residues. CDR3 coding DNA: TGTGCCAGCAGGGGGACAGGGGGTTACGAGCAGTACTTC. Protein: CASRGTGGYEQYF.